Below, 32 T cell receptor beta chains from the same sample are listed, as sequenced in a study of tumor and adjacent non-tumor tissue in lung cancer. The template was RNA from unsorted bulk tissue. A modified ARM-PCR protocol with three rounds of nested PCR amplified TCRbeta. TCRdb re-called the multiplex PCR reads through MiXCR, storing one row per CDR3 protein. The top ten clones hold over 10% of a sample with some 120,000 distinct CDR3 sequences, about 66% of them seen once. The specimen sequenced was lung tumor tissue. These receptors were obtained from a young man with non-small cell lung cancer.

This clonotype occurred once. A much larger clonotype is one base distant, so this may be a read error. The chain employs TRBV5-4 and TRBJ2-2; maybe TRBD1 (7 bases). This CDR3 has 16 amino acids. Germline V gene sequence: CDR1 SGHNT, CDR2 YYREEE (reference sequence). The CDR3 is CARLDHRGSNTGGLFF. CDR3 DNA sequence: TGTGCCAGATTGGATCACAGGGGTTCGAACACCGGGGGGCTGTTTTTT.

About this clonotype: This may arise from a read error, as a much more abundant clone is one base away. Since no conserved phenylalanine or tryptophan closes the CDR3, a read error is the likely cause. The chain employs TRBV20-1 and TRBJ1-2, with D hard to call. The CDR3 runs 13 residues. Trimming stripped 3 bases from V and 8 bases from J, with 16 bases between. Germline V gene data show CDR1 as DFQATT and CDR2 as SNEGSKA (reference sequence). The CDR3 nucleotides are TGCAGTGCTAGGGGGATCGCGGGGTACGGCTACACCTCC. It encodes CSARGIAGYGYTS.

To note about this clonotype: One end of the junction is discordant with germline, which a read error may explain. V usage is TRBV7-9 and J usage is TRBJ1-1, with 7 bases aligning to TRBD1. Germline V gene lookup returns CDR1 SEHNR and CDR2 FQNEAQ (reference sequence). The CDR3 runs 15 residues. The CDR3: CASTPRDREGTEALF. As DNA, the CDR3 is TGTGCCAGCACCCCCCGCGACAGGGAGGGCACTGAAGCACTCTTT.

This clonotype was seen a few times. The chain couples TRBV14 to TRBJ2-7; 7 positions match TRBD1. V shed 3 bases, J shed 0 bases, and the junction held 2 bases outside the gene matches. The CDR3 runs 14 residues. The germline gives CDR1 SGHDN, CDR2 FVKESK. In DNA form, the CDR3 reads TGTGCCAGCAGCCAGGACAGGATCTCCTACGAGCAGTACTTC. Translating it yields CASSQDRISYEQYF.

In its sample, this clonotype was seen many times. The gene calls are TRBV4-2 and TRBJ1-4, with 7 bases that match TRBD1. Germline-derived CDR1 and CDR2 are LGHNA and YNFKEQ. This CDR3 is 18 amino acids long. V lost 4 bases and J lost 5; bases outside the gene matches: 16. CDR3 region: CASSPGTEGTETNEKLFF. The CDR3 nucleotides are TGTGCCAGCAGCCCTGGGACAGAGGGGACAGAGACCAATGAAAAACTGTTTTTT.

The CDR3 loop is CASSYSRYLGKNIQYF. The CDR3 bases are TGTGCCAGCAGTTACTCGCGGTACTTAGGAAAAAACATTCAGTACTTC. This sequence joins TRBV6-5 and TRBJ2-4, with D hard to call. The CDR3 contains 16 residues. Per the germline V gene, CDR1 is MNHEY and CDR2 is SVGAGI. Trimming shortened V by 0 bases and J by 4 bases, and 13 bases separated the two germline ends.

As to this clonotype: With a much larger clone just one base away, this may be a read error. This chain links TRBV20-1 with TRBJ2-3; 13 bases align to TRBD2. The CDR3 has 17 amino acids. J lost 4 bases, V lost 3 bases, and 10 bases had no gene match. Germline V lookup: CDR1 DFQATT, CDR2 SNEGSKA (reference sequence). The CDR3 spells CSARVMGLAGSADTQYF. The CDR3 DNA reads as TGCAGTGCTAGGGTTATGGGACTAGCGGGGAGCGCAGATACGCAGTATTTT.

There are many counts of this clonotype. The chain uses TRBV20-1 and TRBJ2-7; TRBD2 agrees at 8 bases. CDR1 and CDR2 from the germline V gene are DFQATT and SNEGSKA (reference sequence). CDR3 length equals 14 residues. Trimming took 6 bases from V and 0 from J; bases not matched to a gene: 7. This chain's CDR3 is CSAKTSENSYEQYF. The CDR3 region has the DNA TGCAGTGCAAAGACTAGCGAGAACTCCTACGAGCAGTACTTC.

To note about this clonotype: Mismatch with germline at one junction end may stem from a read error. V and J are TRBV6-6 and TRBJ2-7; weak D call: TRBD1 (5 bases). This CDR3 contains 16 residues. Germline CDR1 is MNHNY and CDR2 is SVGAGI (reference sequence). The CDR3 here is CTSSLTRVRDSYEQYF. CDR3 sequence (DNA): TGTACCAGCAGTTTAACCCGGGTCAGGGACTCCTACGAGCAGTACTTC.

The rearrangement joins TRBV29-1 to TRBJ1-2; tentatively, D is TRBD1 (6 bases). CDR1 and CDR2 (germline): SQVTM, ANQGSEA. V dropped 3 bases and J dropped 10 bases, with 24 bases sitting between them. The CDR3 has 15 amino acids. The CDR3 loop reads CSVDVAGAALGDYTF. The CDR3 DNA reads as TGCAGCGTTGATGTGGCAGGGGCGGCCCTGGGAGACTACACCTTC. Based on the CDR3 plus reference TRBV29-1 and TRBJ1-2, the full variable domain is SAVISQKPSRDICQRGTSLTIQCQVDSQVTMMFWYRQQPGQSLTLIATANQGSEATYESGFVIDKFPISRPNLTFSTLTVSNMSPEDSSIYLCSVDVAGAALGDYTFGSGTRLTVV.

This clonotype has at least ten counts. The chain couples TRBV5-5 to TRBJ2-3; the match to TRBD2 covers 8 bases. The germline CDR1 and CDR2 sequences are SGHKS and YYEKEE (reference sequence). J lost 11 bases, V lost 0 bases, and 8 bases had no gene match. This CDR3 spans 14 amino acids. CDR3 loop: CASSLVASGLGQYF. In DNA form, the CDR3 reads TGTGCCAGCAGCTTGGTCGCTAGCGGGTTGGGGCAGTATTTT.

With regard to this clonotype: The junction and the germline gene differ at one end; a read error may be behind it. CDR3 in amino acids: CASSPRTGGTETFF. The CDR3 bases are TGCGCCAGCAGCCCTCGGACAGGGGGAACTGAAACTTTCTTT. The chain uses TRBV11-2 and TRBJ1-1; 10 bases align to TRBD1. In germline, CDR1 is SGHAT, CDR2 FQNNGV. This CDR3 contains 14 residues.

Note on this clonotype: This is likely a read error, given that the CDR3 carries no conserved phenylalanine or tryptophan at its end. CDR3 residues: CASSQERGRGYDYTI. The DNA for the CDR3 is TGCGCCAGCAGCCAAGAACGGGGGCGCGGCTATGACTACACCATC. This chain links TRBV4-3 with TRBJ1-2; a weak D match, TRBD1 (6 bases). This CDR3 is built from 15 residues. Per the germline V gene, CDR1 is LGHNA and CDR2 is YSLEER.

Turning to this clonotype: An end of the junction differs from the germline gene, which may be a read error. The J gene is TRBJ2-1, the V gene TRBV6-2 or TRBV6-3; 9 bases match TRBD2. The CDR3 is 15 residues long. CDR1 and CDR2 from the germline V gene are MNHEY and SVGEGT. Here the CDR3 DNA reads TGTGGCAGCAAGGACGGGGCGGGAGGGCATAATGAGCAGTTCTTC. Translating it yields CGSKDGAGGHNEQFF.

This clonotype is medium-sized. CDR3 amino acids: CASSRSMDHNEQFF. The CDR3 coding sequence is TGTGCCAGCAGTCGCAGTATGGACCACAATGAGCAGTTCTTC. This sequence joins TRBV6-1 and TRBJ2-1; D is unclear. Germline lookup yields CDR1 MNHNS and CDR2 SASEGT. Trimming pared 5 bases from V and 5 bases from J, leaving 13 bases between. The CDR3 contains 14 residues.

The V call is TRBV6-2 or TRBV6-3, the J call TRBJ2-3, with D possibly being TRBD2 (6 bases). The CDR3 has 14 residues. Per germline, CDR1 MNHEY and CDR2 SVGEGT. Trimming took 3 bases from V and 5 from J, leaving 12 bases between them. The CDR3 sequence: CASSYEAGIDTQYF. The CDR3 DNA reads TGTGCCAGCAGTTATGAAGCGGGTATAGATACGCAGTATTTT.

This clonotype was found many times. The rearrangement joins TRBV11-2 to TRBJ2-7; 9 positions agree with TRBD2. Germline CDR1 and CDR2: SGHAT and FQNNGV. This CDR3 is built from 17 residues. J was trimmed by 6 bases and V by 0 bases; bases with no gene match: 12. The DNA for the CDR3 is TGTGCCAGCAGCTTAGATCTAGGGGCAGCGGGAGGTAGCGAGCAGTACTTC. Translation gives CASSLDLGAAGGSEQYF. The variable domain in full, completed from reference TRBV11-2 and TRBJ2-7, reads EAGVAQSPRYKIIEKRQSVAFWCNPISGHATLYWYQQILGQGPKLLIQFQNNGVVDDSQLPKDRFSAERLKGVDSTLKIQPAKLEDSAVYLCASSLDLGAAGGSEQYFGPGTRLTVT.

This clonotype was picked up one time. This may be a read error, as it is one base from a much larger clone. This chain links TRBV6-6 with TRBJ1-1, with D perhaps TRBD1 (5 bases). This CDR3 spans 14 amino acids. Looked up from germline, CDR1 is MNHNY and CDR2 is SVGAGI (reference sequence). In DNA, the CDR3 is TGTGCCAGCAGTTACGGGGGTATGAACATTGAAGCTTTCTTT. It specifies CASSYGGMNIEAFF.

V gene TRBV10-2 combines with J gene TRBJ1-6, with 7 bases matching TRBD1. The germline V gene encodes CDR1 WSHSY and CDR2 SAAADI. The CDR3 has 15 amino acids. The V gene end was trimmed by 8 bases and the J gene end by 4 bases; junction bases not matched to a gene: 8. The CDR3 reads CASGQGVDYNSPLHF. CDR3 nucleotides: TGCGCCAGCGGTCAGGGGGTCGATTATAATTCACCCCTCCACTTT.

For this clonotype: A much larger clone differs from this one at a single base, so this may be a read error. The gene calls are TRBV7-3 and TRBJ2-7, with a tentative D call TRBD2 (6 bases). The CDR3 is 15 amino acids. From germline, CDR1 is SGHTA and CDR2 FQGTGA. The ends were cut back, 0 bases at V and 2 bases at J, with 11 bases in the middle. The CDR3 sequence is CASSLTGSLAYEQYF. For the CDR3, the DNA is TGTGCCAGCAGCTTAACCGGGAGCCTCGCCTACGAGCAGTACTTC.

V usage is TRBV12-3 or TRBV12-4 and J usage is TRBJ1-2; no reliable D call. This CDR3 has 13 residues. Trimming left V 5 bases short and J 10 bases short, with 17 bases between. The DNA for the CDR3 is TGTGCCAGCAGTGATTCTAATAAGGGTGACTACACCTTC. Its protein product is CASSDSNKGDYTF.

With respect to this clonotype: The junction departs from the called germline gene at one end, perhaps through a read error. The gene calls are TRBV12-3 or TRBV12-4 and TRBJ1-1; TRBD1 is a possible D gene (6 bases). This CDR3 is 14 amino acids long. The CDR3 sequence: CASRRGGRKTEAFF. The CDR3 nucleotides are TGCGCCAGCAGGCGCGGGGGGCGGAAGACTGAAGCTTTCTTT.

Concerning this clonotype itself: A clone one base away is much larger, so this may be a read error. The CDR3 does not end in the conserved phenylalanine or tryptophan, so this is likely a read error. The chain is built from TRBV6-2 or TRBV6-3 and TRBJ1-5; D unresolved. The CDR3 totals 16 residues. Deletions cut 4 bases from V and 2 bases from J, with 15 bases between. Germline loops: CDR1 MNHEY, CDR2 SVGEGT. CDR3 nucleotide sequence: TGTGCCAGCAGTTCTCTGGGCGGCAATCGCAATCAGCCCCAGCATTTA. Residues: CASSSLGGNRNQPQHL.

This chain joins TRBV13 and TRBJ2-7; 11 positions match TRBD2. Germline loops: CDR1 PRHDT, CDR2 FYEKMQ (reference sequence). CDR3 size: 13 residues. After removal of 5 bases from V and 5 bases from J, the junction contained 2 bases not matched to a gene. Here the CDR3 reads CASSQLAGDEQYF. The CDR3 nucleotides are TGTGCCAGCAGCCAACTAGCGGGAGACGAGCAGTACTTC.

As for this clonotype: The CDR3 end shows no conserved phenylalanine or tryptophan, and so a read error is likely. V and J are TRBV6-5 and TRBJ2-2; weak D call: TRBD2 (5 bases). Germline assignment: CDR1 MNHEY and CDR2 SVGAGI. Between the trimmed V and J ends, which lost 6 bases and 8 bases, there was a span of 19 bases. CDR3 length equals 15 residues. DNA of the CDR3: TGTGCCAGCAGCCCCCGTCTAGCCAAGGAGGGGGAGCTGTTTTAT. As protein: CASSPRLAKEGELFY.

This clonotype has ten or more counts. V is TRBV11-2 and J is TRBJ1-3; unclear D gene. Germline lookup yields CDR1 SGHAT and CDR2 FQNNGV. CDR3 length: 13 amino acids. V dropped 6 bases and J dropped 0 bases, with 6 bases sitting between them. The CDR3 DNA sequence: TGTGCCAGCAGTAAAGACTCTGGAAACACCATATATTTT. Amino acids: CASSKDSGNTIYF.

Points on this clonotype: This CDR3 fails to terminate in the conserved phenylalanine or tryptophan, so it likely reflects a read error. This CDR3 is CGAPRGLAANEQFV. For the CDR3, the DNA is TGCGGTGCTCCCCGGGGACTAGCGGCCAATGAGCAGTTCGTC. The J gene is TRBJ2-1, the V gene TRBV20-1, with TRBD2 identical over 11 bases. Germline-derived CDR1 and CDR2 are DFQATT and SNEGSKA (reference sequence). The CDR3 consists of 14 residues.

A remark on this clonotype: This sequence may be a read error, since a much larger clone differs from it by one base. The rearrangement uses TRBV12-3 or TRBV12-4 and TRBJ2-5; D uncertain. CDR3 length: 15 residues. The CDR3 DNA reads as TGTGCCAGCAGCCACACCCGGGTGGGGATAGAGACCCGGTACTTC. Amino acids: CASSHTRVGIETRYF.

As concerns this clonotype: Sequence at one end of the junction differs from germline and may be a read error. The gene calls are TRBV11-1 and TRBJ2-2; maybe TRBD1 (7 bases). Germline-derived CDR1 and CDR2 are SGHAT and FQDESV (reference sequence). The CDR3 loop spans 15 amino acids. The CDR3 DNA is TGTGCCAGCAGCCCGAGCCCACAGGGGACCCGGGAGCTGTTTTTC. This sequence encodes CASSPSPQGTRELFF. The full variable domain, rest sourced from reference TRBV11-1 and TRBJ2-2, is EAEVAQSPRYKITEKSQAVAFWCDPISGHATLYWYRQILGQGPELLVQFQDESVVDDSQLPKDRFSAERLKGVDSTLKIQPAELGDSAMYLCASSPSPQGTRELFFGEGSRLTVL.

This clonotype was counted at least ten times. This chain joins TRBV5-4 and TRBJ2-2, with D uncertain. The germline V gene encodes CDR1 SGHNT and CDR2 YYREEE (reference sequence). CDR3 length: 16 residues. The V end was cut by 4 bases, the J end by 0 bases, with 13 bases between. The DNA for the CDR3 is TGTGCCAGCAGCCCACTTCCGGGCACGAACACCGGGGAGCTGTTTTTT. Translation gives CASSPLPGTNTGELFF.

A few counts support this clonotype. Mismatch with germline at one junction end may stem from a read error. The CDR3 here is CATSDLNGKLFF. CDR3 nucleotide sequence: TGTGCCACCAGTGATTTGAATGGAAAACTGTTTTTT. V gene TRBV24-1 combines with J gene TRBJ1-4, with D hard to call. Germline V gives CDR1 KGHDR, CDR2 SFDVKD. The length of the CDR3 is 12 residues.

As to this clonotype: This may come from a read error, since a much larger clone is one base off. The chain combines TRBV29-1 with TRBJ1-4; tentatively, D is TRBD1 (6 bases). This CDR3 comprises 14 residues. Germline loops: CDR1 SQVTM, CDR2 ANQGSEA. V shed 3 bases and J shed 8 bases, with 16 bases lying between them. The CDR3 here is CSVDAWGAGEKLFF. In DNA, the CDR3 is TGCAGCGTTGATGCGTGGGGGGCTGGGGAAAAACTGTTTTTT.